This TCR beta chain was recovered during a study of radiotherapy plus CTLA-4 blockade in lung cancer. Broader study findings: Reported findings show early blood T cell clone dynamics, with interferon-beta, best predicted response.

Germline CDR1 reads MDHEN; CDR2 reads SYDVKM. The V end was cut by 5 bases, the J end by 0 bases, with 22 bases between. The CDR3 is 18 amino acids. Note on this clone: Its antigen is not identified.

This table comes from immunoSEQ multiplex PCR, and its TCRdb copy is limited to in-frame clones, with some not included. The table shows about 80,000 clones, with under 80% occurring only once. This specimen consisted of peripheral blood, obtained from a patient treated with radiotherapy plus ipilimumab. The chain employs TRBV28 and TRBJ1-1; D gene unclear. This receptor was identified in a human donor with non-small cell lung cancer whose response to radiotherapy plus ipilimumab could not be evaluated. Some clones in this sample may be carry-over from other donors' samples. CDR3 bases: TGTGCCAGCAGTCCCCTCCAGTTGTCGCAACCTTTGAACACTGAAGCTTTCTTT. Translation: CASSPLQLSQPLNTEAFF.